This TCR beta chain was profiled in a study of blood T cell repertoires in COVID-19. The participants were between about 18 and 89 years old and came from 24 US areas. Participant reports of clinical history set cohort assignment. What the recovered Cohort 3 donors had was two negative PCRs, clearance, or symptom resolution. Data came from immunoSEQ multiplex PCR; TCRdb stores just in-frame clones and leaves some out. The sample lists around 500,000 clones; less than 90% were seen once. With 3 bases removed from V and 0 bases from J, the gap between germline ends came to 12 bases. The CDR3 covers 15 residues. Germline loops: CDR1 GTSNPN, CDR2 SVGIG (reference sequence).

This receptor was taken from a woman in her sixties who had recovered from COVID-19. The material sequenced was PBMCs or T cells enriched from blood (not recorded which). This chain joins TRBV30 and TRBJ1-3; perhaps TRBD1 as D (6 bases). The CDR3 DNA reads TGTGCCTGGAGGAGCACAGGGAACTCTGGAAACACCATATATTTT. This codes for CAWRSTGNSGNTIYF.